This T cell receptor (beta chain) was captured by sequencing in a study of shared T cell receptors in the human thymus. The CDR3 loop spans 14 amino acids. After removal of 4 bases from V and 1 base from J, the junction contained 3 bases not matched to a gene. CDR1 is SGHRS and CDR2 is YFSETQ in the germline V gene. TCRdb's copy holds only in-frame clones and misses some; the assay was immunoSEQ multiplex PCR. The data contain roughly 660,000 clones, roughly 90% of them seen just once; the ten biggest clones take up about 0.01%. These sequences were also reported in another study, on human thymus T cells.

This chain connects TRBV5-1 to TRBJ2-5; 8 positions match TRBD1. The sequenced sample consisted of thymocytes. This sequence originates from a boy in the first two years of life with a congenital heart defect. CDR3 region: CASSGGQGQETQYF. CDR3 nucleotides: TGCGCCAGCAGCGGAGGACAGGGCCAAGAGACCCAGTACTTC.